This TCR beta chain is drawn from a study of CD8+CD57+ T cells in acquired aplastic anemia. All patients picked for sequencing had shown, by flow cytometry, an expansion of CD8+CD57+ cells. The sample holds many counts of this clonotype. CDR1 and CDR2 from the germline V gene are SNHLY and FYNNEI. Trimming removed 4 bases at V and 7 bases at J, with 10 bases between. This CDR3 has 13 residues. Genomic DNA was employed as the template in profiling TCR beta VDJ and CDR3. TCRdb fed the reads into MiXCR, producing one record per CDR3 protein. The data hold a few hundred thousand distinct CDR3 sequences, with around a third observed a single time.

Sequenced material: sorted CD4+, CD8+, or CD8+CD57+ T cells (not recorded which) from PBMCs. The receptor comes from a human donor with aplastic anemia. The genes are TRBV2 and TRBJ1-4; possibly TRBD1 for D (5 bases). The CDR3 DNA is TGTGCCAGCAGTGGTGGGAGGGGTGAAAAACTGTTTTTT. It specifies CASSGGRGEKLFF.